This entry concerns a single T cell receptor beta chain. No antigen is known for it. No quality values exist for individual bases; no much larger clone is one base distant. After removal of 2 bases from V and 1 base from J, the junction retains 8 bases not matched to a gene. The germline V gene supplies CDR1 MGHDK and CDR2 SYGVNS. The CDR3 runs 18 residues from the cysteine to the phenylalanine. The only DNA kept is the CDR3, 54 bases in frame from the first base. The entry originates in a study of control samples from healthy donors and cancer patients (TCRdb year 2020). Libraries were built with the immunoSEQ multiplex PCR assay. Here the immuneACCESS table is served through TCRdb, limited to in-frame sequences with V and J called. Missing clones are a known gap in these copies; in checked studies unresolved V genes cover under half, and the rest lacks a known reason. The sample table lists approximately 90,000 clones, just under 85% of them with a count of one. Around a fifth of the sample belongs to the ten largest clones.

Sequencing used blood. This receptor was obtained from a man aged 25-40 years in good health. The V and J genes are TRBV25-1 and TRBJ1-6, with 7 central nucleotides matching TRBD1. The sequenced DNA is TGTGCCAGCAGTGAAAGGGCTCCACAGGGGTCCTATAATTCACCCCTCCACTTT. It translates as CASSERAPQGSYNSPLHF.